Detailed here is one T cell receptor (beta chain). Its binding antigen is unknown. Base qualities are not at hand, and no much larger clone is one base apart. This specimen belongs to a study of blood T cell repertoires in COVID-19 (dated by TCRdb to about 2020). With regard to the full study: Collaborator samples came from the United States, Italy and Spain and covered acute and convalescent phases of COVID-19. The material from the prospective study consisted of cDNA or gDNA derived from T cells, B-cell-depleted T cells, or PBMCs. Deeply sampled blood TCRbeta repertoires from subjects exposed to, actively infected with, or recovered from COVID-19 were included in the dataset. The repertoires were released in a freely available public database intended as a resource for research on the immune response to SARS-CoV-2. Samples came from the ongoing ImmuneRACE study (first 160 participants) plus 1,254 subjects from 6 global collaborators. Sample metadata almost always included a de-identified subject ID, COVID-19 status, age in years and sex. HLA class I and class II types, where available, came from metadata supplied by the sample provider rather than from assay-based typing. Study-wide conclusions, independent of this receptor: Clinical and demographic metadata were provided uncurated, with the amount varying by source and participant.

The CDR3 starts with the cysteine, ends with the phenylalanine, and has 14 residues. The entry retains the CDR3 DNA only, 42 bases that are in frame from base 1. The germline V gene supplies CDR1 SGHRS and CDR2 YFSETQ. For this chain, trimming is 3 bases at the V end and 4 bases at the J end, and the number of junction bases without a gene match is 5. TCRbeta CDR3 regions were amplified from genomic DNA by means of the immunoSEQ Assay, a bias-controlled multiplex PCR. From the authors' description of their analysis: Nucleated cell counts per sample were estimated from amplification of reference gene primers within the assay. To quantify the absolute abundance of each unique TCRbeta CDR3 rearrangement, sequence reads were collapsed and filtered. Productive Simpson clonality was computed per sample as the square root of Simpson's diversity index over productive rearrangements. TCRdb retrieved this table from immuneACCESS and kept in-frame rearrangements only. Not all clones are present; in checked studies, unresolved V genes account for under half, and no reason is known for the remainder. V and J calls and clone size come straight from that table; D and trimming were deduced from the DNA. The sample contains approximately 210,000 clones, around 95% of them found a single time. The ten largest account for 0.7% to 0.8% of the sample.

In Seattle, one collaborating source enrolled patients while the infection was active and tracked those patients longitudinally over the course of disease. The collaborating institutions used their own protocols to collect whole blood in K2EDTA tubes. For TCRbeta analysis, collaborators shipped samples in one of three forms: frozen whole blood, isolated PBMCs, or DNA extracted from either of those sample types. The sample comprised peripheral blood. In this chain, TRBV5-1 is recombined with TRBJ2-7; 9 of the junction bases match TRBD2. The TCR was taken from a man aged 25-40 years with COVID-19, enrolled during active disease. CDR3 sequence: CASSYGGGAYEQYF. The DNA reads TGCGCCAGCAGCTATGGCGGGGGGGCGTACGAGCAGTACTTC.